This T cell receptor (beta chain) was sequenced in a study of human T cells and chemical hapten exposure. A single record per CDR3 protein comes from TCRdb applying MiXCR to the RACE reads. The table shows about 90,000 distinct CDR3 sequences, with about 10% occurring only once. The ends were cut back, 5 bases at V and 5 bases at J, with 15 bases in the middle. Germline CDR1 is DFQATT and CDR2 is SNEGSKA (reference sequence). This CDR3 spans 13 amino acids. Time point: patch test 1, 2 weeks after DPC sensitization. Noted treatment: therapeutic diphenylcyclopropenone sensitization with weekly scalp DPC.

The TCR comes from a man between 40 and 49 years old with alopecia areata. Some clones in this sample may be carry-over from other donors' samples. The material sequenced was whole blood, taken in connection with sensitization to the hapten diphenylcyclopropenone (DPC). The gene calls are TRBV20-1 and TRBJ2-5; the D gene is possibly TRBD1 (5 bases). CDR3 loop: CSAPAQGWETQYF. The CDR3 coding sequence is TGCAGTGCTCCGGCTCAGGGATGGGAGACCCAGTACTTC.